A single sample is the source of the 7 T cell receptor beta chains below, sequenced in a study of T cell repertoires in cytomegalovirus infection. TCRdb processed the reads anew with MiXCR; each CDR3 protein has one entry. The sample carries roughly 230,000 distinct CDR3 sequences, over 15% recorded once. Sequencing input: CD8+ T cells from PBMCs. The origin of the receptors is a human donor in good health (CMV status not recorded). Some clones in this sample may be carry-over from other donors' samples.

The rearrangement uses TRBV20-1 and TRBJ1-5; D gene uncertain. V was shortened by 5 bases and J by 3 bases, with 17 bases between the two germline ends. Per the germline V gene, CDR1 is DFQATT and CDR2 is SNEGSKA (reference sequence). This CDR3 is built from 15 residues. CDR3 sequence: CSASFATSSNQPQHF. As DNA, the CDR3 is TGCAGTGCTTCCTTCGCGACAAGTTCCAATCAGCCCCAGCATTTT.

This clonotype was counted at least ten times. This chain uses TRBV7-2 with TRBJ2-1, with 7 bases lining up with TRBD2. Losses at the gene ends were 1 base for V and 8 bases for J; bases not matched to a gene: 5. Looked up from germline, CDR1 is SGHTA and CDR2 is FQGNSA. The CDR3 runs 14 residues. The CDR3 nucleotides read TGTGCCAGCAGCTTAGGGGACTATTTATATGAGCAGTTCTTC. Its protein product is CASSLGDYLYEQFF.

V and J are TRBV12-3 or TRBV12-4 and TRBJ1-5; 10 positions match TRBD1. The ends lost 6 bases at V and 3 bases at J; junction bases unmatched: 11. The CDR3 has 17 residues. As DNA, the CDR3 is TGTGCCAGCAGCCCAGGACAGGGGGAGGGATTCAATCAGCCCCAGCATTTT. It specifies CASSPGQGEGFNQPQHF.

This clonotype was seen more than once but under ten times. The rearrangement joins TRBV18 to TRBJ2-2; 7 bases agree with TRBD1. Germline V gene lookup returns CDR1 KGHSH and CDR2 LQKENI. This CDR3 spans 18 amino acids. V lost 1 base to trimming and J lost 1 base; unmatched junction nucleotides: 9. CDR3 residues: CASSPLGSGTENTGELFF. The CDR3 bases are TGTGCCAGCTCACCACTGGGTTCCGGGACAGAGAACACCGGGGAGCTGTTTTTT.

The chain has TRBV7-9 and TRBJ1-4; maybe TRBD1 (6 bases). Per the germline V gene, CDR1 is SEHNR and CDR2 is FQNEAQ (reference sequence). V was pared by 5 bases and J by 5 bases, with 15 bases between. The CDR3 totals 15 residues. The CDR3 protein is CASSESGTRNEKLFF. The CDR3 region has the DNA TGTGCCAGCAGCGAATCCGGGACAAGAAATGAAAAACTGTTTTTT.

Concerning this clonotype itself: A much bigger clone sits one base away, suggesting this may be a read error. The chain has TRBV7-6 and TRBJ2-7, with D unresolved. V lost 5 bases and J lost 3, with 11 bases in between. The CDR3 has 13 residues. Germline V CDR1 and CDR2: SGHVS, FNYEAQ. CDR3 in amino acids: CASSPAGCYEQYF. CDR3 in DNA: TGTGCCAGCAGCCCAGCAGGCTGCTACGAGCAGTACTTC.

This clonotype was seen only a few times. This CDR3 reads CASSLGTGLYEQYF. CDR3 bases: TGTGCCAGCAGTCTCGGGACCGGGCTTTACGAGCAGTACTTC. The chain links TRBV5-6 to TRBJ2-7; D tentatively reads TRBD1 or TRBD2 (5 bases each). Germline loops: CDR1 SGHDT, CDR2 YYEEEE. With 5 bases removed from V and 4 bases from J, the gap between germline ends came to 16 bases. CDR3 length equals 14 residues.